This T cell receptor (beta chain) comes out of a study of PD-L1 blockade in urothelial cancer. About the research overall: Before enrollment, 0 to 3 chemotherapy regimens had been given to patients.

Trimming cost V 4 bases and J 8 bases; bases outside gene matches: 10. The germline CDR1 and CDR2 sequences are SQVTM and ANQGSEA. CDR3 length equals 15 residues. Indicated time point: peripheral blood 6 weeks after treatment start. Only in-frame clones appear in the TCRdb table, and some are missing; sequencing was by immunoSEQ multiplex PCR. The sample lists 48,000 or so clones, more than 80% occurring once. The rearrangement uses TRBV29-1 and TRBJ2-2, with TRBD2 identical over 10 bases. The sequence was collected from a man between 65 and 85 years old with urothelial cancer. Sequences were derived from PBMCs, sampled around atezolizumab (anti-PD-L1) treatment. CDR3 coding DNA: TGCAGCGTTGCAGCGGGAGGGGATTTAGCGGGGGAGCTGTTTTTT. Translation: CSVAAGGDLAGELFF.